This TCR beta chain was identified in a study of shared clonotypes between healthy human individuals. Clones were sequenced by immunoSEQ multiplex PCR, and TCRdb holds only the in-frame ones, with some missing. Of approximately 2,300,000 clones listed, 85% to 95% are singletons. V was clipped by 1 base and J by 2 bases, with 12 bases between them. CDR1 and CDR2 (germline): MNHEY, SMNVEV (reference sequence). The CDR3 runs to 15 residues. As concerns this clone: The sample has other DNA sequences that encode this CDR3 too.

The material sequenced was naive CD4+ T cells from PBMCs. Subset defined: CD45RA+ positively selected. The TCR comes from a man aged 18 to 30 in good health. Some clones in this sample may be carry-over from other donors' samples. The chain links TRBV27 to TRBJ2-7, with D perhaps TRBD2 (7 bases). The CDR3 DNA sequence: TGTGCCAGCAGTTTATTGGGGGGGCCTACCTACGAGCAGTACTTC. Its protein product is CASSLLGGPTYEQYF.